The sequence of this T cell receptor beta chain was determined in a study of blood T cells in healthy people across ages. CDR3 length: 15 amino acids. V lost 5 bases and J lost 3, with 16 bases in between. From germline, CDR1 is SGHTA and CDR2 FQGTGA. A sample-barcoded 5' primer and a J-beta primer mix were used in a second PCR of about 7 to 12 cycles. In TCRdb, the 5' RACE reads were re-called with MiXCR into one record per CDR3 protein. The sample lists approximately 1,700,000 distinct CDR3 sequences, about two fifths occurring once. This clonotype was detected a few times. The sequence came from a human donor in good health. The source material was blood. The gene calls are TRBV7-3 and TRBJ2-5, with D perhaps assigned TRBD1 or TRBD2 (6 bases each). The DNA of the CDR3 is TGTGCCAGCAGCCCCTTCGAGGGGGGCAAAGAGACCCAGTACTTC. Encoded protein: CASSPFEGGKETQYF.